This entry describes one T cell receptor (beta chain). Its target is not known. Some clones are missing from TCRdb's copy, which holds only in-frame ones; the method was immunoSEQ multiplex PCR. The sample yields fewer than 75,000 clones, approximately 91% seen once. The germline V and J ends were trimmed by 4 bases and 10 bases, with 14 bases remaining between them. This CDR3 comprises 13 residues. CDR1 and CDR2 (germline): MNHEY, SVGAGI. The data were obtained in a study of OX40 agonist ivuxolimab in advanced cancers. Overall study findings and caveats: The work left the antigen specificity of expanded peripheral T cells undetermined.

Material: CD4+ or CD8+ T cells sorted from blood, obtained in a trial of the OX40 agonist ivuxolimab. The origin of this receptor is an adult with an advanced solid tumor such as melanoma, head and neck, liver or kidney cancer. The genes are TRBV6-5 and TRBJ1-5; no definite D call. The CDR3 here is CASSLHFREPQHF. The CDR3 nucleotides are TGTGCCAGCAGTTTACACTTTCGGGAACCCCAGCATTTT.